The 7 T cell receptor beta chains below were found in one sample sequenced in a study of blood T cell repertoires in COVID-19. TCRdb's copy holds only in-frame clones and misses some; the assay was immunoSEQ multiplex PCR. The sample consists of 200,000 or so clones, around 77% of them appearing once. Sequenced sample: peripheral blood. The receptors were sampled from a man aged 55-75 years with active or convalescent COVID-19.

V and J are TRBV18 and TRBJ2-1, with TRBD1 identical over 7 bases. Germline CDR1 reads KGHSH; CDR2 reads LQKENI. The ends lost 6 bases at V and 9 bases at J; junction bases unmatched: 8. This CDR3 has 13 amino acids. The CDR3 DNA reads TGTGCCAGCTCGCGAAGACAGGGCGCTGAGCAGTTCTTC. Translated: CASSRRQGAEQFF.

The rearrangement links TRBV10-3 to TRBJ1-1; D might be TRBD1 (6 bases). Deletions cut 5 bases from V and 5 bases from J, with 12 bases between. The CDR3 extends over 13 amino acids. Germline V gives CDR1 ENHRY, CDR2 SYGVKD. CDR3 nucleotide sequence: TGTGCCATCAGTACAACAGGGTTTACTGAAGCTTTCTTT. Its translation: CAISTTGFTEAFF.

V usage is TRBV7-2 and J usage is TRBJ2-5; 8 bases fit TRBD1. The length of the CDR3 is 13 residues. V shed 5 bases, J shed 7 bases, and the junction held 6 bases outside the gene matches. The germline CDR1 and CDR2 sequences are SGHTA and FQGNSA. CDR3 nucleotide sequence: TGTGCCAGCAGCACGGGACAGGCCGGGACCCAGTACTTC. Protein: CASSTGQAGTQYF.

V usage is TRBV7-3 and J usage is TRBJ2-1; 8 nucleotides agree with TRBD1. Germline CDR1 SGHTA, CDR2 FQGTGA. This CDR3 is 16 amino acids long. Losses at the gene ends were 2 bases for V and 4 bases for J; bases not matched to a gene: 7. CDR3 bases: TGTGCCAGCAGCTTATGGGCGGACAGGGATTACAATGAGCAGTTCTTC. This codes for CASSLWADRDYNEQFF.

The gene calls are TRBV28 and TRBJ2-7; the D gene is possibly TRBD2 (6 bases). Trimming removed 3 bases from V and 3 bases from J, with 6 bases in between. Germline V gives CDR1 MDHEN, CDR2 SYDVKM. The CDR3 is 12 residues long. CDR3 in amino acids: CASSLEGYEQYF. For the CDR3, the DNA is TGTGCCAGCAGTTTGGAGGGCTACGAGCAGTACTTC.

The CDR3 region has the DNA TGCAGCGTTGAAGCGGTCGGAGAGACCCAGTACTTC. Protein: CSVEAVGETQYF. The chain carries TRBV29-1 and TRBJ2-5; no clear D. The germline V gene encodes CDR1 SQVTM and CDR2 ANQGSEA. V was pared by 1 base and J by 4 bases, with 7 bases between. This CDR3 has 12 residues.

V gene TRBV2 combines with J gene TRBJ2-5; D is ambiguous. The germline CDR1 and CDR2 sequences are SNHLY and FYNNEI. The CDR3 is made up of 11 amino acids. With 5 bases removed from V and 3 bases from J, the gap between germline ends came to 4 bases. CDR3 bases: TGTGCCAGCAGTCAGGAAGAGACCCAGTACTTC. It specifies CASSQEETQYF.